These 17 T cell receptor beta chains originate from one sample sequenced in a study of cytomegalovirus exposure and HLA in healthy donors (dated by TCRdb to 2016 to 2017). Library creation used the immunoSEQ multiplex PCR assay. For the multiplex PCR, a mixture combining 60 forward primers for TCR Vbeta segments and 13 reverse primers for TCR Jbeta segments was used. Held by TCRdb, this immuneACCESS table contains in-frame sequences only and omits some clones. Under half of the omission traces to an unresolved V gene where checked; the cause of the rest is unknown. This sample has 99,000 or so clones in its table, and about four fifths of those were observed once. Approximately 4% of the sample comes from the top ten. The sample consisted of PBMCs. The receptors come from a female donor in good health and CMV-seropositive.

The chain combines TRBV28 with TRBJ2-7, with a possible D match to TRBD1 (5 bases). The CDR3 has 15 residues. The V end was cut by 2 bases, the J end by 5 bases, with 16 bases between. Germline V gene data show CDR1 as MDHEN and CDR2 as SYDVKM. For the CDR3, the DNA is TGTGCCAGCAGTTTAAGGGCAGGGCCTGGGGACGAGCAGTACTTC. This encodes CASSLRAGPGDEQYF.

CDR3 in DNA: TGTGCCAGTAGTATAGGGACAGGGAGCACCGGGGAGCTGTTTTTT. Translating gives CASSIGTGSTGELFF. The chain uses TRBV19 and TRBJ2-2; 8 bases match TRBD1. J lost 4 bases, V lost 1 base, and 2 bases had no gene match. The CDR3 consists of 15 residues. Germline CDR1 reads LNHDA; CDR2 reads SQIVND (reference sequence).

This clone was picked up one time. The rearrangement links TRBV28 to TRBJ1-1, with D hard to call. CDR3 length equals 16 residues. Germline V gene sequence: CDR1 MDHEN, CDR2 SYDVKM. V lost 1 base, J lost 0 bases, and 12 bases lay in between. CDR3 protein: CASSLLGGRLNTEAFF. The CDR3 DNA sequence: TGTGCCAGCAGTTTATTGGGAGGACGGCTGAACACTGAAGCTTTCTTT.

The chain carries TRBV9 and TRBJ2-2, with 7 bases fitting TRBD2. The CDR3 consists of 15 residues. Germline CDR1 reads SGDLS; CDR2 reads YYNGEE. With 2 bases clipped from V and 10 bases from J, the junction kept 11 bases outside the gene matches. Written as DNA, the CDR3 is TGTGCCAGCAGCGTCGAGACTAGCAACCGACCGGAGCTGTTTTTT. It codes for CASSVETSNRPELFF.

This chain uses TRBV9 with TRBJ1-1, with unresolved D. This CDR3 contains 14 residues. Deletions cut 0 bases from V and 2 bases from J, with 8 bases between. The germline gives CDR1 SGDLS, CDR2 YYNGEE. The CDR3 region is CASSVGAQNTEAFF. The CDR3 nucleotides read TGTGCCAGCAGCGTAGGAGCCCAAAACACTGAAGCTTTCTTT.

This chain uses TRBV21-1 with TRBJ2-3; the table gives TRBD2 as D, unverified against the DNA. TRBV21-1 is shown as a pseudogene. This CDR3 spans 17 amino acids. In DNA, the CDR3 is TGTGCCAGCAGCAAAGGGTGCGGGCTTACTGGGGTAGATACGCAGTATTTT. Translating gives CASSKGCGLTGVDTQYF.

The chain carries TRBV6-1 and TRBJ1-4; TRBD1 aligns across 9 bases. Germline V gives CDR1 MNHNS, CDR2 SASEGT. The trim removed 2 bases at V and 8 bases at J, leaving 3 bases unmatched. The CDR3 has 14 amino acids. CDR3 nucleotide sequence: TGTGCCAGCAGTGAATCGACAGGGGGAGAAAAACTGTTTTTT. Protein sequence: CASSESTGGEKLFF.

This sequence joins TRBV7-8 and TRBJ1-5; the D is unclear. CDR1 and CDR2 from the germline V gene are SGHVS and FQNEAQ. This CDR3 has 17 residues. V lost 5 bases to trimming and J lost 0 bases, with 17 bases between them. The CDR3 nucleotides read TGTGCCAGCAGCCTTGCCCCGCCTCCCTATAGCAATCAGCCCCAGCATTTT. This translates into CASSLAPPPYSNQPQHF.

V is TRBV15 and J is TRBJ2-7; the match to TRBD1 covers 10 bases. Germline V gives CDR1 LNHNV, CDR2 YYDKDF (reference sequence). The J segment lost 3 bases and the V segment lost 4 bases, leaving 6 bases of the junction unmatched. The CDR3 totals 15 residues. For the CDR3, the DNA is TGTGCCACCAGCACCGGGACAGGGGTCGTCTACGAGCAGTACTTC. It codes for CATSTGTGVVYEQYF.

V gene TRBV6-5 combines with J gene TRBJ2-1, with 7 bases aligning to TRBD2. CDR3 length equals 14 residues. Trimming at V came to 9 bases and at J to 4 bases, leaving 9 bases not matched to a gene. Looked up from germline, CDR1 is MNHEY and CDR2 is SVGAGI. CDR3 nucleotides: TGTGCCAGTTCTGTGACGGGAGGATACAATGAGCAGTTCTTC. Translation gives CASSVTGGYNEQFF.

The chain combines TRBV2 with TRBJ2-1; TRBD2 aligns across 7 bases. This CDR3 is 11 amino acids long. Germline values: CDR1 SNHLY, CDR2 FYNNEI. V lost 5 bases, J lost 13 bases, and 5 bases stayed unmatched. CDR3 nucleotide sequence: TGTGCCAGCAGTTTGCGCGGGGGTCAGTTCTTC. Translating it yields CASSLRGGQFF.

V usage is TRBV5-5 and J usage is TRBJ1-2, with 12 bases that match TRBD1. Trimming cost V 6 bases and J 4 bases; bases outside gene matches: 10. There are 16 residues in the CDR3. The germline gives CDR1 SGHKS, CDR2 YYEKEE (reference sequence). This chain's CDR3 is CASKRGQGATIYGYTF. In nucleotides, the CDR3 is TGTGCCAGCAAACGGGGACAGGGGGCAACGATCTATGGCTACACCTTC.

The genes are TRBV4-2 and TRBJ1-5; D is unclear. The V end lost 3 bases, the J end lost 0 bases, and 6 bases lay between the germline ends. Germline V gene lookup returns CDR1 LGHNA and CDR2 YNFKEQ. The CDR3 extends over 14 amino acids. The CDR3 here is CASSQEYSNQPQHF. The CDR3, as DNA: TGTGCCAGCAGCCAGGAGTATAGCAATCAGCCCCAGCATTTT.

The chain links TRBV5-6 to TRBJ2-1; no firm D call. Trimming stripped 4 bases from V and 5 bases from J, with 4 bases between. This CDR3 has 11 residues. CDR1 is SGHDT and CDR2 is YYEEEE in the germline V gene. The CDR3 DNA reads as TGTGCCAGCAGCCGAGACAATGAGCAGTTCTTC. Its protein product is CASSRDNEQFF.

The V and J genes are TRBV14 and TRBJ2-1; TRBD1 is a possible D gene (6 bases). The CDR3 sequence is 16 residues long. With 0 bases removed from V and 3 bases from J, the gap between germline ends came to 12 bases. Germline V gene lookup returns CDR1 SGHDN and CDR2 FVKESK. CDR3 sequence (DNA): TGTGCCAGCAGCCAAGAAAGGGGGAGTCTCTACAATGAGCAGTTCTTC. It codes for CASSQERGSLYNEQFF. Looking up the rest from reference TRBV14 and TRBJ2-1 gives the full variable domain: EAGVTQFPSHSVIEKGQTVTLRCDPISGHDNLYWYRRVMGKEIKFLLHFVKESKQDESGMPNNRFLAERTGGTYSTLKVQPAELEDSGVYFCASSQERGSLYNEQFFGPGTRLTVL.

This chain connects TRBV20-1 to TRBJ1-3, with no clear D. V gave up 3 bases and J gave up 7 bases, with 7 bases separating them. This CDR3 comprises 11 residues. The germline CDR1 and CDR2 sequences are DFQATT and SNEGSKA (reference sequence). In DNA, the CDR3 is TGCAGTGCTAGTAAGGAGAACACCATATATTTT. This encodes CSASKENTIYF.

This rearrangement joins TRBV2 to TRBJ1-5; 11 nucleotides agree with TRBD1. The V segment lost 6 bases and the J segment 1 base; nucleotides outside the gene matches: 8. From germline, CDR1 is SNHLY and CDR2 FYNNEI. This CDR3 has 17 residues. The CDR3 sequence is CASRDRGPSGSNQPQHF. CDR3 DNA sequence: TGTGCCAGCAGGGACAGGGGGCCCTCTGGGAGCAATCAGCCCCAGCATTTT. The variable domain in full, completed from reference TRBV2 and TRBJ1-5, reads EPEVTQTPSHQVTQMGQEVILRCVPISNHLYFYWYRQILGQKVEFLVSFYNNEISEKSEIFDDQFSVERPDGSNFTLKIRSTKLEDSAMYFCASRDRGPSGSNQPQHFGDGTRLSIL.